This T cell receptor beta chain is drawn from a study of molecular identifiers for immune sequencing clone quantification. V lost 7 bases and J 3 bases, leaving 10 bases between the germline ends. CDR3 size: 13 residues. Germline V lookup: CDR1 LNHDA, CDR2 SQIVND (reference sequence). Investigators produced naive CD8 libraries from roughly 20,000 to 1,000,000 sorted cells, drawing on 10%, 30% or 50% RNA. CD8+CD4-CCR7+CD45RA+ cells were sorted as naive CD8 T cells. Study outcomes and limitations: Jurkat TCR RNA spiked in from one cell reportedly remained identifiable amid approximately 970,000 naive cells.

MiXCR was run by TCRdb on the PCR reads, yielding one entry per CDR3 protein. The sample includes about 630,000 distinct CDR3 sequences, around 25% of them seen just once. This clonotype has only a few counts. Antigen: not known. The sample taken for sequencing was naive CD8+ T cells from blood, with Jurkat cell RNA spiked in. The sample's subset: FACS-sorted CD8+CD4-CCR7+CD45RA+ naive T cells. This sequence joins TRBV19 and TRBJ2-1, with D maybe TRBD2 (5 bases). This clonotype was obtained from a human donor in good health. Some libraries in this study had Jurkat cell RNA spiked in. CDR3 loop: CASKERNYNEQFF. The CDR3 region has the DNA TGTGCCAGTAAGGAGCGGAACTACAATGAGCAGTTCTTC.